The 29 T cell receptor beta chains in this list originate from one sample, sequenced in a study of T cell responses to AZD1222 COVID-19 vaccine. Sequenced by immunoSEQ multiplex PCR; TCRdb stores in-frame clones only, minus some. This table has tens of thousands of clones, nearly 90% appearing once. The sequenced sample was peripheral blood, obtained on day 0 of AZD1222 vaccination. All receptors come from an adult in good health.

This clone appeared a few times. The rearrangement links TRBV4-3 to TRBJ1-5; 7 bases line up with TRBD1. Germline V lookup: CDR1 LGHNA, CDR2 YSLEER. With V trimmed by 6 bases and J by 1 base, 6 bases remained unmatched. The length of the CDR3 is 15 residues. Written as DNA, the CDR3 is TGCGCCAGCAGTGACAGGGCCTGGAGCAATCAGCCCCAGCATTTT. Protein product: CASSDRAWSNQPQHF.

This CDR3 reads CASRTSAGNEKLFF. CDR3 in DNA: TGTGCCAGCAGGACCTCCGCGGGTAATGAAAAACTGTTTTTT. This rearrangement joins TRBV6-5 to TRBJ1-4; the D is unclear. This CDR3 has 14 amino acids. Deletions cut 6 bases from V and 4 bases from J, with 12 bases between. Germline V CDR1 and CDR2: MNHEY, SVGAGI.

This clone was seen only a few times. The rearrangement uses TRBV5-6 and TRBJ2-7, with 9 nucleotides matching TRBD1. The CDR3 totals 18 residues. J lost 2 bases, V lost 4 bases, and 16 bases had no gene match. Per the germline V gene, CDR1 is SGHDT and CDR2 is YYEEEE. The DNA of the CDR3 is TGTGCCAGCAGCCCAGGACAGGGGTACAGTTGGACACCCTACGAGCAGTACTTC. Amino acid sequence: CASSPGQGYSWTPYEQYF.

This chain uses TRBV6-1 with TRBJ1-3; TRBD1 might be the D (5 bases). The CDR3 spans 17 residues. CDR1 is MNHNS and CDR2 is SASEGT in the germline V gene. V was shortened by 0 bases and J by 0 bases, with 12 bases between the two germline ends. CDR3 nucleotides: TGTGCCAGCAGTGAAGCGCACGGGGGGAGCTCTGGAAACACCATATATTTT. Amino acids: CASSEAHGGSSGNTIYF.

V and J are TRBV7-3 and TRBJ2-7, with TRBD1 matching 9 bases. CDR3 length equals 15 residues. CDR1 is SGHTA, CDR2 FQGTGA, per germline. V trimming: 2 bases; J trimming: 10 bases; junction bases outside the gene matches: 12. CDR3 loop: CASSLLGQGPCPQYF. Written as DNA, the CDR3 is TGTGCCAGCAGCTTACTGGGACAGGGTCCGTGTCCCCAGTACTTC. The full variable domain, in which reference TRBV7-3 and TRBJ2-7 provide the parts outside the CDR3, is GAGVSQTPSNKVTEKGKYVELRCDPISGHTALYWYRQSLGQGPEFLIYFQGTGAADDSGLPNDRFFAVRPEGSVSTLKIQRTERGDSAVYLCASSLLGQGPCPQYFGPGTRLTVT.

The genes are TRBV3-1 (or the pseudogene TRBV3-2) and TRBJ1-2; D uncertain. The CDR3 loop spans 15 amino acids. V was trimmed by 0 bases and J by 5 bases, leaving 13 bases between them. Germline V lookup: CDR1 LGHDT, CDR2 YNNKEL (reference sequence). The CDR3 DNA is TGTGCCAGCAGCCAAGAAGGACGGCCTGTTTATGGCTACACCTTC. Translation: CASSQEGRPVYGYTF.

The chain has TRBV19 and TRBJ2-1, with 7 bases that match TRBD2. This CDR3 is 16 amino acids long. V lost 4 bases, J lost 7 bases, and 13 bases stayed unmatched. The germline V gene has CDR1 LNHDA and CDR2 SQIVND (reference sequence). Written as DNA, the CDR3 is TGTGCCAGTAGTACGGGACTACAACATAAATTAAATGAGCAGTTCTTC. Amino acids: CASSTGLQHKLNEQFF.

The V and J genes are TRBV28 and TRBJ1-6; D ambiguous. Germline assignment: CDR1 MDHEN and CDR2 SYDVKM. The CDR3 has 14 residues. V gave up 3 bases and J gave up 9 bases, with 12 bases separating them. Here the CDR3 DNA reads TGTGCCAGCAGTTTGGAGGGTCCTTTTTCACCCCTCCACTTT. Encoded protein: CASSLEGPFSPLHF. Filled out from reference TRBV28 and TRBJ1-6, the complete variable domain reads DVKVTQSSRYLVKRTGEKVFLECVQDMDHENMFWYRQDPGLGLRLIYFSYDVKMKEKGDIPEGYSVSREKKERFSLILESASTNQTSMYLCASSLEGPFSPLHFGNGTRLTVT.

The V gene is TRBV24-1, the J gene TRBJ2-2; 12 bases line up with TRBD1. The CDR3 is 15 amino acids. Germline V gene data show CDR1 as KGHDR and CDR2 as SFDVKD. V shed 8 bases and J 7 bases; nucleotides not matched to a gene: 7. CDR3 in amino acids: CATKAGTGGIGELFF. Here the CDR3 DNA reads TGTGCCACCAAAGCCGGGACAGGGGGCATCGGGGAGCTGTTTTTT.

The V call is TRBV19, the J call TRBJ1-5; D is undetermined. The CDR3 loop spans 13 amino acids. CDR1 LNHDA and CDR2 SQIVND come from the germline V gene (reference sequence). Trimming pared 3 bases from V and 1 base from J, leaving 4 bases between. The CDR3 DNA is TGTGCCAGTAGTATGGAGAGCAATCAGCCCCAGCATTTT. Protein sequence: CASSMESNQPQHF.

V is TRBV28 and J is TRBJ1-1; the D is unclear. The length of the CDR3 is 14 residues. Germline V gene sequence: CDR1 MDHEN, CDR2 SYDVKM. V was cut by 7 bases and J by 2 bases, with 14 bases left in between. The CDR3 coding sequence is TGTGCCAGCACCCCCGACTGGGCTAACACTGAAGCTTTCTTT. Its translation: CASTPDWANTEAFF.

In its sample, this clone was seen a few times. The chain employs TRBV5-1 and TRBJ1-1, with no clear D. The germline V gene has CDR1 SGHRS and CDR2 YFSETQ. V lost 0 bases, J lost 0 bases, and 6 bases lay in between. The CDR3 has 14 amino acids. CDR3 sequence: CASSLGEMNTEAFF. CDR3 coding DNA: TGCGCCAGCAGCTTGGGGGAAATGAACACTGAAGCTTTCTTT. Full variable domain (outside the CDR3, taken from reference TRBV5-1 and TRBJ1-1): KAGVTQTPRYLIKTRGQQVTLSCSPISGHRSVSWYQQTPGQGLQFLFEYFSETQRNKGNFPGRFSGRQFSNSRSEMNVSTLELGDSALYLCASSLGEMNTEAFFGQGTRLTVV.

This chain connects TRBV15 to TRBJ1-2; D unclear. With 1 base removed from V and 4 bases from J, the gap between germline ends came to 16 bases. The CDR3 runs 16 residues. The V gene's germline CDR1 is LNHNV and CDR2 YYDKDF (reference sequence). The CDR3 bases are TGTGCCACCAGCAGAGCCCAAGGCGAGTTTGGCTATGGCTACACCTTC. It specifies CATSRAQGEFGYGYTF.

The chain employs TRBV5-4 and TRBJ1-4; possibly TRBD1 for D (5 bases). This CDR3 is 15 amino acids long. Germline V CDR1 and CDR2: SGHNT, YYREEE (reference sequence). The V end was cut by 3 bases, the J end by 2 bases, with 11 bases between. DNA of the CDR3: TGTGCCAGCAGCTCGTCTCAGGGTACTAATGAAAAACTGTTTTTT. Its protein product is CASSSSQGTNEKLFF.

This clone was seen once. Written as DNA, the CDR3 is TGCAGCGTTGAACTGAGCACCGGGGAGCTGTTTTTT. It is translated as CSVELSTGELFF. This rearrangement joins TRBV29-1 to TRBJ2-2; unclear D gene. Trimming left V 2 bases short and J 4 bases short, with 5 bases between. Germline CDR1 SQVTM, CDR2 ANQGSEA. CDR3 size: 12 residues.

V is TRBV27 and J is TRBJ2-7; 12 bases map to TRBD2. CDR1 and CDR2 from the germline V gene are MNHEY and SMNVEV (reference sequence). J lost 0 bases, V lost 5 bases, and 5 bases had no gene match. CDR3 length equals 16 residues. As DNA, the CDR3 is TGTGCCAGCAGTGGGTCTAGCGGGGGGGCCTCCTACGAGCAGTACTTC. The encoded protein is CASSGSSGGASYEQYF.

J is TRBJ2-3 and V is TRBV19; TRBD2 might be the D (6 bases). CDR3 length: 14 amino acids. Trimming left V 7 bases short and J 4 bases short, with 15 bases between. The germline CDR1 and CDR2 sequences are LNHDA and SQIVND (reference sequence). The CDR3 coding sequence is TGTGCCAGTACGACGGGCGGGGTACCAGATACGCAGTATTTT. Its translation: CASTTGGVPDTQYF.

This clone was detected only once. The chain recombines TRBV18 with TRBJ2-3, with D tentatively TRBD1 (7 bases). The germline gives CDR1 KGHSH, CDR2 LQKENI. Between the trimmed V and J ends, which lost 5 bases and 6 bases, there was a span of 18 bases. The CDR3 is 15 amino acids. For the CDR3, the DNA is TGTGCCAGCTCATCCCGGACAGGTCTAGCGGATACGCAGTATTTT. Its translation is CASSSRTGLADTQYF.

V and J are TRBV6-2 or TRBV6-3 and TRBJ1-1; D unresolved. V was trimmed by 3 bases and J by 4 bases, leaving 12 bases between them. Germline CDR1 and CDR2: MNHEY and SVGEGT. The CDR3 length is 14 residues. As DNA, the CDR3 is TGTGCCAGCAGTTATACTTCGAGGGCCACTGAAGCTTTCTTT. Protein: CASSYTSRATEAFF.

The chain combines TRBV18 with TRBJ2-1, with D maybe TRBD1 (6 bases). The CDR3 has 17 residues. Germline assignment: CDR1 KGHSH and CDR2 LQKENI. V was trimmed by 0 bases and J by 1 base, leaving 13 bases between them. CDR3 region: CASSPPYSQGSYNEQFF. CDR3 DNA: TGTGCCAGCTCACCACCCTATAGTCAGGGGTCCTACAATGAGCAGTTCTTC.

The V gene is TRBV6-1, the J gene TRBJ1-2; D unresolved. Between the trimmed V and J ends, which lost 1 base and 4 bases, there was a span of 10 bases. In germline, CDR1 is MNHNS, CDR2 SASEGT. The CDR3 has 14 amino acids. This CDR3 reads CASSEGEPRYGYTF. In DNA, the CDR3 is TGTGCCAGCAGTGAAGGGGAGCCGCGCTATGGCTACACCTTC.

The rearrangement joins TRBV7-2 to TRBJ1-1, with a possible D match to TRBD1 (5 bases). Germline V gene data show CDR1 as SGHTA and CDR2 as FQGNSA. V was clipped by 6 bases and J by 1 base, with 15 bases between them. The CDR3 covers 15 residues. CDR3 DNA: TGTGCCAGCAGAAAAAGCAGGGTTGAGAACACTGAAGCTTTCTTT. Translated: CASRKSRVENTEAFF.

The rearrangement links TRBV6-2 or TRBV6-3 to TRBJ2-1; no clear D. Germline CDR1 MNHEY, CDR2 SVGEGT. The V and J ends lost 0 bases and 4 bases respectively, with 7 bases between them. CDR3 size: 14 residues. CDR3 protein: CASSYSGKYNEQFF. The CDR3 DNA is TGTGCCAGCAGTTACTCGGGCAAATACAATGAGCAGTTCTTC.

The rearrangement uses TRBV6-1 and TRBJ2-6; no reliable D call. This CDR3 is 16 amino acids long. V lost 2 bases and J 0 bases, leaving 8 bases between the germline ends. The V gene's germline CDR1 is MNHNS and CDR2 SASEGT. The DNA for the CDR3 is TGTGCCAGCAGTGAATTCCGATTCTCTGGGGCCAACGTCCTGACTTTC. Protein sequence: CASSEFRFSGANVLTF.

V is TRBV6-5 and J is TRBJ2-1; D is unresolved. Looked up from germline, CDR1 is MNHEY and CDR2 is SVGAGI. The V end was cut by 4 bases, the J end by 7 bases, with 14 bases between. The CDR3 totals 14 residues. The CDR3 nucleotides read TGTGCCAGCAGTTCAGGACCACTCCGGAATGAGCAGTTCTTC. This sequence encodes CASSSGPLRNEQFF.

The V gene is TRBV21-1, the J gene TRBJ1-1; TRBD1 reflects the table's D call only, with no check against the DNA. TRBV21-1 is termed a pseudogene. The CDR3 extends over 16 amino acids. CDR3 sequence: CASSPSGDRARTEAFF. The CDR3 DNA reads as TGTGCCAGCAGCCCGAGTGGGGACAGGGCAAGGACTGAAGCTTTCTTT.

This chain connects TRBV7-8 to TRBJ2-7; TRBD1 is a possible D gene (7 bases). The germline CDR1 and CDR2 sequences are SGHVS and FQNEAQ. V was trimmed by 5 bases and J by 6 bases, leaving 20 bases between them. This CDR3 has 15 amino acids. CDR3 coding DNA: TGTGCCAGCAGCATACAGGGGACTCAGGTCGGCGAGCAGTACTTC. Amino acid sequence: CASSIQGTQVGEQYF.

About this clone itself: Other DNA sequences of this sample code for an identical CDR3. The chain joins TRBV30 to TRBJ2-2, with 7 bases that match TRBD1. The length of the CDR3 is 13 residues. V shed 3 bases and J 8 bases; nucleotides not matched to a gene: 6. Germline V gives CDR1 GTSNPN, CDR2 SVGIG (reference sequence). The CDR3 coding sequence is TGTGCCTGGAGCACAGGGGTAAGTGGGGAGCTGTTTTTT. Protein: CAWSTGVSGELFF.

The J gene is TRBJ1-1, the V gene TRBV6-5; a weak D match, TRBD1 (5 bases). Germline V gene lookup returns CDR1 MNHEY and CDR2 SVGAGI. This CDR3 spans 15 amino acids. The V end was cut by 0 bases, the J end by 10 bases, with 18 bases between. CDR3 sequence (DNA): TGTGCCAGCAGTTACTCGGGACCCCCGGGGGGTAGAGCTTTCTTT. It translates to CASSYSGPPGGRAFF.